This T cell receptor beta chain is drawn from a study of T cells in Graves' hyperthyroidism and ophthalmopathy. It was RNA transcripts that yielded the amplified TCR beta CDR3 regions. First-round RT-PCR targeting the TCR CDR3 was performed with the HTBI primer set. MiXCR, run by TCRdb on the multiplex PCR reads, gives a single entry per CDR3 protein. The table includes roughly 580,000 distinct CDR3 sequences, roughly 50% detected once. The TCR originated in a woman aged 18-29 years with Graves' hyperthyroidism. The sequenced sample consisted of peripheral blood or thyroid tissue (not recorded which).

CDR3 bases: TGTGCCAGCAGTCCCTTTCCAGGTCTCAATCAGCCCCAGCATTTT. Encoded protein: CASSPFPGLNQPQHF. The chain joins TRBV7-8 to TRBJ1-5; unclear D gene. From germline, CDR1 is SGHVS and CDR2 FQNEAQ. Between the trimmed V and J ends, which lost 6 bases and 3 bases, there was a span of 15 bases. The CDR3 covers 15 residues.